Presented here are 18 T cell receptor beta chains from one specimen sequenced in a study of blood T cells in healthy people across ages. It was with a sample-barcoded 5' primer and a J-beta primer mix that a second PCR of roughly 7 to 12 cycles was run. TCRdb re-analysed the 5' RACE reads in MiXCR, keeping a single row per CDR3 protein. The sample records some 860,000 distinct CDR3 sequences, roughly 50% being singletons. Sequenced: blood. The receptor source for this set is a man aged 40-49 years in good health.

The V gene is TRBV25-1, the J gene TRBJ2-7; either TRBD1 or TRBD2 may fit D (5 bases each). V shed 1 base and J shed 7 bases, with 23 bases lying between them. Germline CDR1 MGHDK, CDR2 SYGVNS. The CDR3 totals 17 residues. This chain's CDR3 is CASSELLGRRSYNEQYF. CDR3 DNA: TGTGCCAGCAGTGAATTGTTGGGACGGAGATCCTACAATGAGCAGTACTTC.

The chain couples TRBV28 to TRBJ2-5; 8 bases map to TRBD1. V trimming: 5 bases; J trimming: 11 bases; junction bases outside the gene matches: 22. This CDR3 is built from 17 residues. Per germline, CDR1 MDHEN and CDR2 SYDVKM. The CDR3 protein is CASSAPGQVFIAEGQYF. In DNA, the CDR3 is TGTGCCAGCAGTGCTCCGGGACAGGTGTTTATAGCGGAGGGGCAGTACTTC.

The V gene is TRBV30, the J gene TRBJ2-4; 8 bases are a match to TRBD1. The CDR3 spans 14 residues. Unmatched junction bases numbered 4, after V lost 0 bases and J lost 6 bases. Germline V CDR1 and CDR2: GTSNPN, SVGIG (reference sequence). For the CDR3, the DNA is TGTGCCTGGAGTGTAACCGGACAGGGAAACATTCAGTACTTC. Translating gives CAWSVTGQGNIQYF.

The rearrangement uses TRBV6-2 or TRBV6-3 and TRBJ2-1, with TRBD1 identical over 7 bases. The germline gives CDR1 MNHEY, CDR2 SVGEGT. The trim removed 6 bases at V and 3 bases at J, leaving 2 bases unmatched. There are 13 residues in the CDR3. The CDR3 nucleotides are TGTGCCAGCAGCAGGGGGATCTACAATGAGCAGTTCTTC. The encoded protein is CASSRGIYNEQFF.

V usage is TRBV9 and J usage is TRBJ1-1; no definite D call. Germline V gene sequence: CDR1 SGDLS, CDR2 YYNGEE. This CDR3 is built from 14 residues. V lost 0 bases and J 3 bases, leaving 9 bases between the germline ends. This CDR3 reads CASSVEGMDTEAFF. The CDR3 DNA is TGTGCCAGCAGCGTAGAGGGCATGGACACTGAAGCTTTCTTT.

The genes are TRBV15 and TRBJ2-1; 8 bases fit TRBD1. Germline-derived CDR1 and CDR2 are LNHNV and YYDKDF (reference sequence). The CDR3 spans 14 residues. The J segment lost 1 base and the V segment lost 8 bases, leaving 4 bases of the junction unmatched. CDR3 sequence reads: CATRQGRSYNEQFF. CDR3 coding DNA: TGTGCCACCCGACAGGGGAGGTCCTACAATGAGCAGTTCTTC.

The chain is built from TRBV5-1 and TRBJ2-1; 9 bases map to TRBD2. V shed 3 bases, J shed 3 bases, and the junction held 7 bases outside the gene matches. This CDR3 has 16 amino acids. Looked up from germline, CDR1 is SGHRS and CDR2 is YFSETQ. The DNA of the CDR3 is TGCGCCAGCAGCTCCCTTAGCGGGGGATTCTACAATGAGCAGTTCTTC. It yields the protein CASSSLSGGFYNEQFF.

V usage is TRBV11-2 and J usage is TRBJ2-3; D tentatively fits TRBD1 or TRBD2 (6 bases each). The CDR3 is 18 amino acids. Between the trimmed V and J ends, which lost 1 base and 0 bases, there was a span of 17 bases. Germline V gene sequence: CDR1 SGHAT, CDR2 FQNNGV. CDR3 sequence: CASSLVTTGRTSTDTQYF. In nucleotides, the CDR3 is TGTGCCAGCAGCTTAGTAACTACAGGGAGGACTAGCACAGATACGCAGTATTTT.

The rearrangement joins TRBV12-3 or TRBV12-4 to TRBJ1-2, with unresolved D. Trimming removed 3 bases at V and 11 bases at J, with 13 bases between. CDR3 length: 12 amino acids. CDR3 residues: CASSFDGEKYTF. The CDR3 DNA reads TGTGCCAGCAGTTTTGACGGGGAAAAATACACCTTC.

The V and J genes are TRBV9 and TRBJ2-4; maybe TRBD1 (6 bases). The J call may not be correct, given that the DNA end is closer to TRBJ2-7. The germline V gene has CDR1 SGDLS and CDR2 YYNGEE. The CDR3 consists of 16 residues. The CDR3 region is CASSAQDSLSLYEQYF. CDR3 sequence (DNA): TGTGCCAGCAGCGCGCAGGACAGTCTCTCGCTCTACGAGCAGTACTTC.

This chain connects TRBV6-6 to TRBJ1-4; D remains unclear. Germline CDR1 reads MNHNY; CDR2 reads SVGAGI (reference sequence). CDR3 size: 13 residues. CDR3 region: CGARPDLNEKLFF. In DNA, the CDR3 is TGTGGAGCCCGGCCGGACCTTAATGAAAAACTGTTTTTT.

This rearrangement joins TRBV29-1 to TRBJ2-1, with D unresolved. V lost 7 bases, J lost 0 bases, and 13 bases lay in between. CDR1 and CDR2 from the germline V gene are SQVTM and ANQGSEA. This CDR3 has 14 amino acids. The CDR3 is CSGTPTASYNEQFF. The CDR3 region has the DNA TGCAGCGGAACCCCCACGGCCTCCTACAATGAGCAGTTCTTC.

This clonotype was observed a few times. The chain couples TRBV20-1 to TRBJ2-5; 11 bases line up with TRBD1. V dropped 2 bases and J dropped 7; count of bases not matched to a gene: 15. The CDR3 has 17 residues. The V gene's germline CDR1 is DFQATT and CDR2 SNEGSKA (reference sequence). CDR3 region: CSARYTGTGGSIGTQYF. The CDR3 DNA is TGCAGTGCTAGATACACAGGGACAGGGGGTAGTATCGGGACCCAGTACTTC.

The chain links TRBV5-1 to TRBJ1-4; weak D call: TRBD1 (6 bases). CDR1 and CDR2 (germline): SGHRS, YFSETQ. The CDR3 is made up of 16 amino acids. V gave up 3 bases and J gave up 11 bases, with 23 bases separating them. CDR3 in amino acids: CASSSTSLGGARKLFF. The CDR3 DNA sequence: TGCGCCAGCAGCTCGACCTCCTTGGGGGGCGCGAGGAAACTGTTTTTT.

The chain recombines TRBV4-1 with TRBJ2-7; D tentatively fits TRBD1 or TRBD2 (5 bases each). Germline V lookup: CDR1 MGHRA, CDR2 YSYEKL. Trimming pared 2 bases from V and 2 bases from J, leaving 13 bases between. The CDR3 spans 15 residues. The CDR3 DNA follows: TGCGCCAGCAGCCAATCGTTCGGGGCCACCTACGAGCAGTACTTC. Translating gives CASSQSFGATYEQYF.

The V call is TRBV4-1, the J call TRBJ1-1; D unresolved. Germline V gene lookup returns CDR1 MGHRA and CDR2 YSYEKL. This CDR3 comprises 18 residues. The V and J ends lost 2 bases and 1 base respectively, with 20 bases between them. CDR3 DNA sequence: TGCGCCAGCAGCCAACAACCACCCCAATGGGGTAAGAACACTGAAGCTTTCTTT. As protein: CASSQQPPQWGKNTEAFF.

V is TRBV20-1 and J is TRBJ1-4, with D maybe TRBD1 (5 bases). The CDR3 length is 13 residues. Trimming cost V 5 bases and J 8 bases, with 15 bases left between them. Germline lookup yields CDR1 DFQATT and CDR2 SNEGSKA (reference sequence). CDR3 in amino acids: CSAPGRAEEKLFF. CDR3 DNA sequence: TGCAGTGCTCCCGGCAGGGCGGAAGAAAAACTGTTTTTT.

This chain uses TRBV3-1 with TRBJ2-7; D might be TRBD2 (6 bases). V was pared by 0 bases and J by 2 bases, with 14 bases between. The CDR3 consists of 16 residues. Germline CDR1 LGHDT, CDR2 YNNKEL (reference sequence). The CDR3 protein is CASSQEMGGLTYEQYF. The CDR3 DNA follows: TGTGCCAGCAGCCAAGAGATGGGGGGATTAACCTACGAGCAGTACTTC.